What follows is one TCR beta chain and its context. Its antigen remains unknown. The sample originates from a study of cytomegalovirus exposure and HLA in healthy donors. Findings and limits, study-wide: The classifier was said to identify cytomegalovirus status with high specificity and sensitivity.

This CDR3 comprises 17 residues. Germline CDR1 reads MGHRA; CDR2 reads YSYEKL. The V and J ends lost 0 bases and 7 bases respectively, with 19 bases between them. Amplification used 60 Vbeta primers and 13 Jbeta primers. Sequencing used immunoSEQ multiplex PCR; TCRdb keeps in-frame clones, though not all of them. The sample has roughly 100,000 clones, nearly 80% seen once. The chain joins TRBV4-1 to TRBJ2-1; tentative D call: TRBD2 (5 bases). The receptor comes from a man in his 60s in good health and CMV-seropositive. Sequenced input: PBMCs. The CDR3 nucleotides are TGCGCCAGCAGCCAAGACGATCCAGCGGCGTTTTGGAATGAGCAGTTCTTC. It specifies CASSQDDPAAFWNEQFF.